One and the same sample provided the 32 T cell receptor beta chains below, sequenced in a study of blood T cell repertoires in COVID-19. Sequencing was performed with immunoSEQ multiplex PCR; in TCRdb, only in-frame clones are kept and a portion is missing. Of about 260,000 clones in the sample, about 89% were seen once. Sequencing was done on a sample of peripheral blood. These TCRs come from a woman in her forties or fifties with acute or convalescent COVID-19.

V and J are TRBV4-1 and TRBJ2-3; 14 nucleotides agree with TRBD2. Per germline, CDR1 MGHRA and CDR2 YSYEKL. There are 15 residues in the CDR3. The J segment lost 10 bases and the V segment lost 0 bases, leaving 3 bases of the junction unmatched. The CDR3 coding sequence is TGCGCCAGCAGCCAAGAGGGGGGACTAGCGGGAGCGCAGTATTTT. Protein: CASSQEGGLAGAQYF.

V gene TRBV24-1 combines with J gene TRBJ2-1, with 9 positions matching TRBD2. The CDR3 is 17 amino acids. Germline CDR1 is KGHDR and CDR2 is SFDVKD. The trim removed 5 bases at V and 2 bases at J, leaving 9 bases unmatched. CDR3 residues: CATSGGNLAGTYNEQFF. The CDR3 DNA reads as TGTGCCACCAGTGGGGGTAATCTAGCGGGGACCTACAATGAGCAGTTCTTC.

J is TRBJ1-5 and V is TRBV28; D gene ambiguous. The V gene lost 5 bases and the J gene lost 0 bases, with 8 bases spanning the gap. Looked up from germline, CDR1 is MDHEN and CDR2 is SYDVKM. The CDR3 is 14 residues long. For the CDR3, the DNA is TGTGCCAGCAGTACAGAGCATAGCAATCAGCCCCAGCATTTT. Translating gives CASSTEHSNQPQHF.

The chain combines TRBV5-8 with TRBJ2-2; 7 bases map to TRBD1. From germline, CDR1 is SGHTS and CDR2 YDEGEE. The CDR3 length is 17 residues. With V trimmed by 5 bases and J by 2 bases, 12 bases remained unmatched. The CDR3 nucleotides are TGTGCCAGCAGACGCAAATCCGGGACAGTAAACACCGGGGAGCTGTTTTTT. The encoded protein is CASRRKSGTVNTGELFF.

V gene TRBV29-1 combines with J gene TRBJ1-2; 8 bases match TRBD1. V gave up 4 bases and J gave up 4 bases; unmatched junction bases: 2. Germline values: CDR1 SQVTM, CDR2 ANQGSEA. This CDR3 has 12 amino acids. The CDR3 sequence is CSVGGQGYGYTF. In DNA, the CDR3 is TGCAGCGTTGGAGGACAGGGCTATGGCTACACCTTC. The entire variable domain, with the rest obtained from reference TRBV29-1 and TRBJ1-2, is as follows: SAVISQKPSRDICQRGTSLTIQCQVDSQVTMMFWYRQQPGQSLTLIATANQGSEATYESGFVIDKFPISRPNLTFSTLTVSNMSPEDSSIYLCSVGGQGYGYTFGSGTRLTVV.

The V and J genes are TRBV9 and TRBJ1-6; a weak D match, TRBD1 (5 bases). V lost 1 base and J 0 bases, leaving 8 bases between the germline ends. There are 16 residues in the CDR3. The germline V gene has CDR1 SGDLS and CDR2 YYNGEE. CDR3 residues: CASSVRGRSYNSPLHF. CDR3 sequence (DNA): TGTGCCAGCAGCGTAAGGGGCCGCTCCTATAATTCACCCCTCCACTTT.

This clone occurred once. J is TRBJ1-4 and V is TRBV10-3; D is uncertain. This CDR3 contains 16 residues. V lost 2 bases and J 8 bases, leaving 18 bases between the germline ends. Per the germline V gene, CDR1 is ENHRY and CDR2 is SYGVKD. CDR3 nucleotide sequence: TGTGCCATCAGTGAGGCGTCGAGGGATGGAGACGAAAAACTGTTTTTT. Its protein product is CAISEASRDGDEKLFF.

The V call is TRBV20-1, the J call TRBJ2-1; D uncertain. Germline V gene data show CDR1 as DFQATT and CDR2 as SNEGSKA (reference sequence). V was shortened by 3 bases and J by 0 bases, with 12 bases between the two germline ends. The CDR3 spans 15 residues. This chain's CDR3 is CSASGLVSSYNEQFF. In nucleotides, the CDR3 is TGCAGTGCTAGTGGGCTAGTCAGCTCCTACAATGAGCAGTTCTTC.

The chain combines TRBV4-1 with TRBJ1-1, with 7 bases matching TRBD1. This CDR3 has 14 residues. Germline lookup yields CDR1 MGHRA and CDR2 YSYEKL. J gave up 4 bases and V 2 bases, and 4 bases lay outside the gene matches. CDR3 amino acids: CASSQISGGTEAFF. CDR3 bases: TGCGCCAGCAGCCAAATTTCAGGGGGCACTGAAGCTTTCTTT.

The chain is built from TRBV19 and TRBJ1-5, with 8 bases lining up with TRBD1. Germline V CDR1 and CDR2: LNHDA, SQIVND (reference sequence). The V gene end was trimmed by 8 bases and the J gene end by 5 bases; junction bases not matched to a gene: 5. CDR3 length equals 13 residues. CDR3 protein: CASAGQGDQPQHF. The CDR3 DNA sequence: TGTGCCAGTGCAGGACAGGGCGATCAGCCCCAGCATTTT.

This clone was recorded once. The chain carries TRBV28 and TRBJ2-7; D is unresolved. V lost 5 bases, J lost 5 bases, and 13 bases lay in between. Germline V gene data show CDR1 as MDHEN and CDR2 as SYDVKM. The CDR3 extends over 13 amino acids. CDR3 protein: CASSNAGLNEQYF. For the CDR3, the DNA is TGTGCCAGCAGTAATGCAGGTTTGAACGAGCAGTACTTC.

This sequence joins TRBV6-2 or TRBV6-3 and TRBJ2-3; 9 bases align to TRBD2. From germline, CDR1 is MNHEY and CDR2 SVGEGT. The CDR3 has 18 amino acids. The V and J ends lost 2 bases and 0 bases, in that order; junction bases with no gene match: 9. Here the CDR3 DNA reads TGTGCCAGCAGTTACGCGAGACTAGCGGAGGCTAGCACAGATACGCAGTATTTT. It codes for CASSYARLAEASTDTQYF.

The CDR3 region is CATSGGLSQETQYF. CDR3 bases: TGTGCCACCAGTGGCGGATTATCCCAAGAGACCCAGTACTTC. V gene TRBV24-1 combines with J gene TRBJ2-5; D not resolved. The V end was cut by 5 bases, the J end by 1 base, with 10 bases between. Germline V gene data show CDR1 as KGHDR and CDR2 as SFDVKD. The CDR3 is 14 amino acids.

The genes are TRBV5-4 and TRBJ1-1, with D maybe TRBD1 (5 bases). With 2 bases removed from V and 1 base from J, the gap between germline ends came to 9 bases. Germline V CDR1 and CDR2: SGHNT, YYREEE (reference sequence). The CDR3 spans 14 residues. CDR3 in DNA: TGTGCCAGCAGCTTCAGTGGGGCGAACACTGAAGCTTTCTTT. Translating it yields CASSFSGANTEAFF. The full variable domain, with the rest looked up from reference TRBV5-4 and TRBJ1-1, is ETGVTQSPTHLIKTRGQQVTLRCSSQSGHNTVSWYQQALGQGPQFIFQYYREEENGRGNFPPRFSGLQFPNYSSELNVNALELDDSALYLCASSFSGANTEAFFGQGTRLTVV.

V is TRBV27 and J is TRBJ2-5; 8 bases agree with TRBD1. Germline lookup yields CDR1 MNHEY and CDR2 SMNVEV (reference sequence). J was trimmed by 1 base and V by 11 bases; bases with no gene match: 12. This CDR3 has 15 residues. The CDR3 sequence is CAPGGQEHLQETQYF. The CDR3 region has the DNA TGTGCCCCCGGGGGACAGGAGCACCTCCAAGAGACCCAGTACTTC.

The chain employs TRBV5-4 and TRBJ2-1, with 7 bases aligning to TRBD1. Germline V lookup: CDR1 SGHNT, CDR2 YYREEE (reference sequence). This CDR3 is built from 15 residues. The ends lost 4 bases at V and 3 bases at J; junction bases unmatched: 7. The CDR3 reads CASSLYRGDYNEQFF. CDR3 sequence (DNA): TGTGCCAGCAGCCTTTACAGGGGCGACTACAATGAGCAGTTCTTC.

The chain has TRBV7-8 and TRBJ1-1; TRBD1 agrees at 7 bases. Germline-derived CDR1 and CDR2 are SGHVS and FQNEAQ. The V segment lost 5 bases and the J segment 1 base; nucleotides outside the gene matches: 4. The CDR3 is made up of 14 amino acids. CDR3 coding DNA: TGTGCCAGCAGCCCCCGGACAGGGAACACTGAAGCTTTCTTT. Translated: CASSPRTGNTEAFF.

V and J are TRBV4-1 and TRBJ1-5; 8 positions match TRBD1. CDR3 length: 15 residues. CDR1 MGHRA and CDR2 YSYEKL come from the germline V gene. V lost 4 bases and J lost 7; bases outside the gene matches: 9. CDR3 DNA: TGCGCCAGCAGCCGACAAGGACAGGGAGGGCAGCCCCAGCATTTT. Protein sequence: CASSRQGQGGQPQHF.

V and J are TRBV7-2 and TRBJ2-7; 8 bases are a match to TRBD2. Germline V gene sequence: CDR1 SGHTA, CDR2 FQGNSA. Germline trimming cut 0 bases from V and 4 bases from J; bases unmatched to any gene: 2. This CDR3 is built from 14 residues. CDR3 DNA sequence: TGTGCCAGCAGCTTAGCCTCGGGGGGGTACGAGCAGTACTTC. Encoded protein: CASSLASGGYEQYF.

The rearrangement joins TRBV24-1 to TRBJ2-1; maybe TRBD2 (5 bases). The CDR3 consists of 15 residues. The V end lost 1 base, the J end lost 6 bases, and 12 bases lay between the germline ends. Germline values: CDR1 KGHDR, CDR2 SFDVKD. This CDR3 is CATSDFAATSNEQFF. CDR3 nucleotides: TGTGCCACCAGTGATTTTGCGGCTACTAGCAATGAGCAGTTCTTC.

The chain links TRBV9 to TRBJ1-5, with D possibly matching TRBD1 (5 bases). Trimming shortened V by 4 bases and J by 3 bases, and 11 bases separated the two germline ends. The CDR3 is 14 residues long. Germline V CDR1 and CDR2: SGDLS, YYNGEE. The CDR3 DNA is TGTGCCAGCAGCCGGGACTCCCTCAATCAGCCCCAGCATTTT. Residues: CASSRDSLNQPQHF.

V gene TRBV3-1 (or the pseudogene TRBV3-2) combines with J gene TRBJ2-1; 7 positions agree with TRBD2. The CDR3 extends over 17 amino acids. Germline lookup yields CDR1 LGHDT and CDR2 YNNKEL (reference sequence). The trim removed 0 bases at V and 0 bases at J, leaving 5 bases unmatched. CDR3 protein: CASSQEVGTNSYNEQFF. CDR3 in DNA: TGTGCCAGCAGCCAAGAGGTGGGGACTAACTCCTACAATGAGCAGTTCTTC.

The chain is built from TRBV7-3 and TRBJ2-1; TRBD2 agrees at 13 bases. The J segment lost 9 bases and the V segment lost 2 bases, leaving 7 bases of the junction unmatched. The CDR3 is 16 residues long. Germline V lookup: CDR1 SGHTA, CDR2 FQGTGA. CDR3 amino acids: CASSLEGLAGVGEQFF. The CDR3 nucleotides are TGTGCCAGCAGCTTAGAAGGACTAGCGGGAGTGGGTGAGCAGTTCTTC. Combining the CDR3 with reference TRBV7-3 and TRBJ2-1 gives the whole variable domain GAGVSQTPSNKVTEKGKYVELRCDPISGHTALYWYRQSLGQGPEFLIYFQGTGAADDSGLPNDRFFAVRPEGSVSTLKIQRTERGDSAVYLCASSLEGLAGVGEQFFGPGTRLTVL.

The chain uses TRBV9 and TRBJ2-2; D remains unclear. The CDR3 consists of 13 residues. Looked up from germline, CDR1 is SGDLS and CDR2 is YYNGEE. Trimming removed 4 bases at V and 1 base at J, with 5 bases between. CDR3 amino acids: CASSPENTGELFF. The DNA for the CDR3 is TGTGCCAGCAGCCCAGAGAACACCGGGGAGCTGTTTTTT.

This chain's CDR3 is CASSYSPAGGIYNEQFF. Written as DNA, the CDR3 is TGTGCCAGCAGTTACTCCCCAGCGGGAGGCATTTACAATGAGCAGTTCTTC. This chain links TRBV6-2 or TRBV6-3 with TRBJ2-1, with 9 positions matching TRBD2. V lost 0 bases and J lost 4; bases outside the gene matches: 7. Germline CDR1 and CDR2: MNHEY and SVGEGT. The CDR3 runs 17 residues.

The CDR3 loop reads CASSVTSGSWNNEQFF. For the CDR3, the DNA is TGTGCCAGCAGCGTGACTAGCGGGAGTTGGAACAATGAGCAGTTCTTC. The J gene is TRBJ2-1, the V gene TRBV9; the match to TRBD2 covers 12 bases. Germline V gene data show CDR1 as SGDLS and CDR2 as YYNGEE. V shed 2 bases, J shed 5 bases, and the junction held 5 bases outside the gene matches. The CDR3 loop spans 16 amino acids.

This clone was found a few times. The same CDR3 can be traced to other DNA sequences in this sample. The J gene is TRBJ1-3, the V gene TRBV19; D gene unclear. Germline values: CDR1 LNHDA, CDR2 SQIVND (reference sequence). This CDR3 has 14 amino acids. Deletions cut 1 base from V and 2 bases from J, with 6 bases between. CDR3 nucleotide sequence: TGTGCCAGTAGTATAGCGGGGACTGGAAACACCATATATTTT. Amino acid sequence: CASSIAGTGNTIYF. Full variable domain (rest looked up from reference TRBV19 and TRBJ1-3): DGGITQSPKYLFRKEGQNVTLSCEQNLNHDAMYWYRQDPGQGLRLIYYSQIVNDFQKGDIAEGYSVSREKKESFPLTVTSAQKNPTAFYLCASSIAGTGNTIYFGEGSWLTVV.

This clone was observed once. CDR3 residues: CASSLGDSDGREQYF. The CDR3 DNA sequence: TGCGCCAGCAGCTTGGGGGACAGCGACGGGCGCGAGCAGTACTTC. This chain uses TRBV5-1 with TRBJ2-7, with TRBD1 matching 7 bases. The CDR3 contains 15 residues. CDR1 SGHRS and CDR2 YFSETQ come from the germline V gene. Trimming removed 0 bases from V and 6 bases from J; junction bases left unmatched: 9. Filled out from reference TRBV5-1 and TRBJ2-7, the complete variable domain reads KAGVTQTPRYLIKTRGQQVTLSCSPISGHRSVSWYQQTPGQGLQFLFEYFSETQRNKGNFPGRFSGRQFSNSRSEMNVSTLELGDSALYLCASSLGDSDGREQYFGPGTRLTVT.

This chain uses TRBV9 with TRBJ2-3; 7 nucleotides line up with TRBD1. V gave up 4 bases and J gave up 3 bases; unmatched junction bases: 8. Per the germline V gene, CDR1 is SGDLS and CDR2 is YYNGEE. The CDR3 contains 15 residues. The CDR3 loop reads CASSYYRGGTDTQYF. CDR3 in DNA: TGTGCCAGCAGCTACTACAGGGGCGGGACAGATACGCAGTATTTT. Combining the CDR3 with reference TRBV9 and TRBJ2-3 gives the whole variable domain DSGVTQTPKHLITATGQRVTLRCSPRSGDLSVYWYQQSLDQGLQFLIQYYNGEERAKGNILERFSAQQFPDLHSELNLSSLELGDSALYFCASSYYRGGTDTQYFGPGTRLTVL.

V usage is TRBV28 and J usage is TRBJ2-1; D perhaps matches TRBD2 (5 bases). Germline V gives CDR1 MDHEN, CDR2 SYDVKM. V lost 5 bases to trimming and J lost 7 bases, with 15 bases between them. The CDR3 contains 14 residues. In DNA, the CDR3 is TGTGCCAGCAGTAAGGCGGGCTGGGAGAATGAGCAGTTCTTC. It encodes CASSKAGWENEQFF.

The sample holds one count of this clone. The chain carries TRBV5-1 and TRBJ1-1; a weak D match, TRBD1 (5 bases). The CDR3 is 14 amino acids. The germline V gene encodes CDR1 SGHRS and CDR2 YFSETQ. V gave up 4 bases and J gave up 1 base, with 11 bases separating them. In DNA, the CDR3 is TGCGCCAGCAGCCGAGGGGAGGGGAACACTGAAGCTTTCTTT. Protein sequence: CASSRGEGNTEAFF.

The CDR3: CASSRDRVAEKLFF. CDR3 bases: TGTGCCAGCAGTCGCGACAGGGTTGCGGAAAAACTGTTTTTT. The chain joins TRBV27 to TRBJ1-4; 7 nucleotides line up with TRBD1. Germline assignment: CDR1 MNHEY and CDR2 SMNVEV (reference sequence). This CDR3 has 14 residues. J lost 8 bases, V lost 5 bases, and 8 bases had no gene match.